This T cell receptor (beta chain) is drawn from a study of CXCR3 chemokines and chemotherapy response in bladder cancer (dated by TCRdb to 2022 to 2024). Background for the entire study: The study set out to examine whether the activity of the CXCR3 chemokine system within tumors predicted response to chemotherapy in human bladder cancer.

Libraries were prepared through PCR. Reads for this sample came from an Illumina HiSeq 2500. TCRdb reran the public reads through fastp at Q25 and MiXCR, keeping productive beta chains. Each entry merges the rows of one CDR3 protein and shows their most common DNA and genes. Present in this sample are 7,000 to 9,500 distinct CDR3 sequences, roughly 24% of which were seen just once. Roughly 8.7% of the sample lies in the top ten. This clonotype was detected ten times or more. Its antigen is still unknown. Qualities for individual bases were not recorded, and no much larger clone is one base off. The CDR3 runs 14 amino acids, cysteine and phenylalanine included. Only the CDR3 portion is preserved as DNA: 42 bases, with reading frame beginning at the first base. Via the germline V gene (reference sequence), CDR1 is SEHNR and CDR2 FQNEAQ. V gives up 5 bases and J gives up 12 bases, and the segment between their germline ends measures 19 bases.

This TCR derives from a human donor with bladder cancer that did not respond to neoadjuvant chemotherapy. The rearranged chain carries TRBV7-9 and TRBJ1-4; TRBD1 could be the D gene, as 6 bases match. This material was acquired from a patient whose treatment included neoadjuvant chemotherapy. At the DNA level, the sequence is TGTGCCAGCAGCCGCACAGGGAACCTTGGGGAACTGTTTTTT. Its coded protein is CASSRTGNLGELFF.